The rows below give T cell receptor beta chains drawn from one sample of a study of cytomegalovirus exposure and HLA in healthy donors. Assay: immunoSEQ multiplex PCR; the TCRdb copy retains only in-frame clones and omits some. The sample holds roughly 200,000 clones, approximately 84% seen once. The sequenced sample was PBMCs. The receptors were gathered from a female donor in good health and CMV-seronegative. Both conserved end residues are part of each CDR3. Each record gives: V gene, J gene, D gene, clone size, CDR3 DNA, CDR3 protein. D genes are given only for firm matches. Only part of the rows carry a size: once, few, many, or a class if the clone is expanded.

v_gene: TRBV7-3; j_gene: TRBJ2-1; d_gene: NA; abundance: NA; CDR3nt: TGTGCCAGCAGCTTAACTCACACGAATGAGCAGTTCTTC; CDR3aa: CASSLTHTNEQFF
v_gene: TRBV7-8; j_gene: TRBJ1-1; d_gene: NA; abundance: NA; CDR3nt: TGTGCCAGCAGCTACCGGACTGCCGCGATGAACACTGAAGCTTTCTTT; CDR3aa: CASSYRTAAMNTEAFF
v_gene: TRBV18; j_gene: TRBJ1-4; d_gene: NA; abundance: NA; CDR3nt: TGTGCCAGCTCCTCACGCGTCGCGGATGAAAAACTGTTTTTT; CDR3aa: CASSSRVADEKLFF
v_gene: TRBV5-4; j_gene: TRBJ2-2; d_gene: TRBD1; abundance: NA; CDR3nt: TGTGCCAGCAGCTTTGTCCTAGGGCAGGGGGATAACACCGGGGAGCTGTTTTTT; CDR3aa: CASSFVLGQGDNTGELFF
v_gene: TRBV27; j_gene: TRBJ2-7; d_gene: TRBD2; abundance: NA; CDR3nt: TGTGCCAGCACCCGGACTAGCGGACCCTACGAGCAGTACTTC; CDR3aa: CASTRTSGPYEQYF
v_gene: TRBV7-2; j_gene: TRBJ1-3; d_gene: TRBD1; abundance: NA; CDR3nt: TGTGCCAGCAGACAGGGGAACGGAAACACCATATATTTT; CDR3aa: CASRQGNGNTIYF
v_gene: TRBV5-1; j_gene: TRBJ1-1; d_gene: TRBD1; abundance: NA; CDR3nt: TGCGCCAGCAGCCCCTACCCACAGGGGAGGAACACTGAAGCTTTCTTT; CDR3aa: CASSPYPQGRNTEAFF
v_gene: TRBV7-2; j_gene: TRBJ2-7; d_gene: NA; abundance: NA; CDR3nt: TGTGCCAGCAGCACCTCTAGCGAGTCCTACGAGCAGTACTTC; CDR3aa: CASSTSSESYEQYF
v_gene: TRBV7-3; j_gene: TRBJ2-2; d_gene: NA; abundance: NA; CDR3nt: TGTGCCAGCAGCTTAAAGAACCGTGAGGCCGGGGAGCTGTTTTTT; CDR3aa: CASSLKNREAGELFF
v_gene: TRBV7-2; j_gene: TRBJ2-7; d_gene: TRBD1; abundance: NA; CDR3nt: TGTGCCAGCAGCAGGGGACAGGGAGGGTACGAGCAGTACTTC; CDR3aa: CASSRGQGGYEQYF
v_gene: TRBV10-2; j_gene: TRBJ2-1; d_gene: NA; abundance: NA; CDR3nt: TGCGCCAGCAGTGAGCCCGGACTATCCGTCAATGAGCAGTTCTTC; CDR3aa: CASSEPGLSVNEQFF
v_gene: TRBV5-1; j_gene: TRBJ2-5; d_gene: TRBD1; abundance: NA; CDR3nt: TGCGCCAGCAGCCTCAACCCCGAGGGGGCGCGGGAGACCCAGTACTTC; CDR3aa: CASSLNPEGARETQYF
v_gene: TRBV5-5; j_gene: TRBJ1-6; d_gene: TRBD1; abundance: NA; CDR3nt: TGTGCCAGCAGCTTGAGGACAGGGGGTAATTCACCCCTCCACTTT; CDR3aa: CASSLRTGGNSPLHF
v_gene: TRBV28; j_gene: TRBJ2-5; d_gene: NA; abundance: NA; CDR3nt: TGTGCCACCCACTTCACAGGGCGGGAGACCCAGTACTTC; CDR3aa: CATHFTGRETQYF
v_gene: TRBV7-6; j_gene: TRBJ2-7; d_gene: TRBD2; abundance: NA; CDR3nt: TGTGCCAGCAGCTTGAGACTAGCGGCTACCTACGAGCAGTACTTC; CDR3aa: CASSLRLAATYEQYF
v_gene: TRBV2; j_gene: TRBJ1-4; d_gene: TRBD1; abundance: NA; CDR3nt: TGTGCCAGCAGGCAGGGGGATGAAAAACTGTTTTTT; CDR3aa: CASRQGDEKLFF
v_gene: TRBV19; j_gene: TRBJ2-1; d_gene: NA; abundance: NA; CDR3nt: TGTGCCACGGGGGAGGGAGGGGGTCTTTACAATGAGCAGTTCTTC; CDR3aa: CATGEGGGLYNEQFF
v_gene: TRBV5-4; j_gene: TRBJ2-5; d_gene: NA; abundance: NA; CDR3nt: TGTGCCAGCAGCTTAAGTATAACCTATTCGGAGGAGACCCAGTACTTC; CDR3aa: CASSLSITYSEETQYF
v_gene: TRBV19; j_gene: TRBJ2-3; d_gene: NA; abundance: NA; CDR3nt: TGTGCCAGCCAAGGTGTCGGGTTGTCCTCGGATACGCAGTATTTT; CDR3aa: CASQGVGLSSDTQYF
v_gene: TRBV9; j_gene: TRBJ1-2; d_gene: NA; abundance: NA; CDR3nt: TGTGCCAGCAGCGTAGGCCAGGAACCGAACTATGGCTACACCTTC; CDR3aa: CASSVGQEPNYGYTF
v_gene: TRBV5-1; j_gene: TRBJ2-5; d_gene: TRBD2; abundance: few; CDR3nt: TGCGCCACTAAGAGGGAGGGGCGATCTGGGGAGACCCAGTACTTC; CDR3aa: CATKREGRSGETQYF
v_gene: TRBV6-1; j_gene: TRBJ2-7; d_gene: NA; abundance: NA; CDR3nt: TGTGCCAGCAGTGAAGACCCAGCAAGCGGCTACGAGCAGTACTTC; CDR3aa: CASSEDPASGYEQYF
v_gene: TRBV4-1; j_gene: TRBJ2-1; d_gene: TRBD2; abundance: NA; CDR3nt: TGCGCCAGCAGAACGGGACTAGCGGACAATGAGCAGTTCTTC; CDR3aa: CASRTGLADNEQFF
v_gene: TRBV30; j_gene: TRBJ2-2; d_gene: TRBD2; abundance: NA; CDR3nt: TGTGCCTGGAGTTTGCCGACTAGCGGGAGGGCGGAGCTGTTTTTT; CDR3aa: CAWSLPTSGRAELFF
v_gene: TRBV5-1; j_gene: TRBJ1-2; d_gene: NA; abundance: NA; CDR3nt: TGCGCCAGCAGCTTGCGGCAGGACTATGGCTACACCTTC; CDR3aa: CASSLRQDYGYTF
v_gene: TRBV28; j_gene: TRBJ2-1; d_gene: TRBD2; abundance: NA; CDR3nt: TGTGCCAGCAGTTTCAGCGGGATGGACGATGAGCAGTTCTTC; CDR3aa: CASSFSGMDDEQFF
v_gene: TRBV4-3; j_gene: TRBJ2-1; d_gene: TRBD1; abundance: NA; CDR3nt: TGCGCCAGCAGCCCCCAGGACAGGGGGCTCTACAATGAGCAGTTCTTC; CDR3aa: CASSPQDRGLYNEQFF